The clone carrying this T cell receptor beta chain was seen only a few times. Its antigen is unknown. The sample comes from a study of OX40 agonist ivuxolimab in advanced cancers. Study-level information: Patients received ivuxolimab, an agonistic anti-OX40 (CD134) antibody. Intravenous ivuxolimab was administered to patients every 2 weeks at 0.01 to 10 mg/kg. General observations from the study: Expanded clones belonging to CD8+ T cells outnumbered, on average, those of CD4+.

The data were produced by immunoSEQ multiplex PCR, yet TCRdb's version contains in-frame clones alone and is incomplete. Altogether 12,000 or so clones are present, about 80% being singletons, with the ten largest covering roughly 19%. Sequencing was performed on CD4+ or CD8+ T cells sorted from blood, taken in a trial of the OX40 agonist ivuxolimab. The clonotype originates from an adult with an advanced solid tumor such as melanoma, head and neck, liver or kidney cancer.

DNA for the CDR3: TGTGCCAGCAGCTTGGGGGGGACGGAACTGAACACTGAAGCTTTCTTT. Encoded protein: CASSLGGTELNTEAFF. This chain joins TRBV5-7 and TRBJ1-1; D possibly corresponds to TRBD1 (5 bases). TRBV5-7 is flagged as an ORF with uncertain function. The CDR3 is 16 residues long. Trimming took 0 bases from V and 0 from J, leaving 12 bases between them.